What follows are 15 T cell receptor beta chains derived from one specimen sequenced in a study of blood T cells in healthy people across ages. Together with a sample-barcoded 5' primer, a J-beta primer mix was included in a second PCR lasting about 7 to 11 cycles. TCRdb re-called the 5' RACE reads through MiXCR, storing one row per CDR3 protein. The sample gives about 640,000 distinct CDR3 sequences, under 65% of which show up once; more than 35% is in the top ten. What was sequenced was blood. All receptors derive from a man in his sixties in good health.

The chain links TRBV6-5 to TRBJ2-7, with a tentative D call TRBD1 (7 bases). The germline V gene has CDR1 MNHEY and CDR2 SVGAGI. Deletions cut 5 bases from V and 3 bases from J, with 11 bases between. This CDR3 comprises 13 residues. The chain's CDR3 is CASSPGDSYEQYF. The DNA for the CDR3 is TGTGCCAGCAGTCCGGGGGACAGCTACGAGCAGTACTTC.

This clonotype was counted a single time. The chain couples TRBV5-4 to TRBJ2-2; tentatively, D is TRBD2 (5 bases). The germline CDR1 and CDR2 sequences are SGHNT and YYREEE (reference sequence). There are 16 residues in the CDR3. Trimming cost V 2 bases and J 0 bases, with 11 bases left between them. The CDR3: CASSFGIPSNTGELFF. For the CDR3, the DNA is TGTGCCAGCAGCTTCGGGATCCCATCGAACACCGGGGAGCTGTTTTTT.

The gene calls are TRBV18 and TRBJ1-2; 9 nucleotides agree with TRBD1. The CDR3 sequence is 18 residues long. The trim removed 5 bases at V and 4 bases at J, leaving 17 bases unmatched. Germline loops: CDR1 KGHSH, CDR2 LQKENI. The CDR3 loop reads CASSTAGAGTGSAYGYTF. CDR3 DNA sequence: TGTGCCAGCTCAACTGCAGGGGCCGGGACAGGGAGCGCCTATGGCTACACCTTC.

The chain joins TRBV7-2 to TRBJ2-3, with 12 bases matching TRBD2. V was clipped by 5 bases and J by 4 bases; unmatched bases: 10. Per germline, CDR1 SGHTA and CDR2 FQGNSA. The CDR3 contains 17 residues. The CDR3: CASSLPGLAGDADTQYF. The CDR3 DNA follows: TGTGCCAGCAGCCTACCGGGACTAGCGGGCGACGCAGATACGCAGTATTTT.

This chain's CDR3 is CASSFFSGGPDEQYF. The CDR3 DNA reads TGTGCCAGCAGTTTCTTCTCGGGGGGGCCTGATGAGCAGTACTTC. The rearrangement links TRBV12-3 or TRBV12-4 to TRBJ2-5, with 8 bases lining up with TRBD2. The CDR3 length is 15 residues. Germline trimming cut 3 bases from V and 11 bases from J; bases unmatched to any gene: 14.

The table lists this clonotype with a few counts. The CDR3 DNA reads as TGCGCCAGCAGCCAGATCGGGGGGGGATACAATGAGCAGTTCTTC. Its translation is CASSQIGGGYNEQFF. This chain connects TRBV5-1 to TRBJ2-1, with TRBD2 matching over 8 bases. The CDR3 covers 15 residues. V lost 4 bases and J lost 4; bases outside the gene matches: 7. In germline, CDR1 is SGHRS, CDR2 YFSETQ.

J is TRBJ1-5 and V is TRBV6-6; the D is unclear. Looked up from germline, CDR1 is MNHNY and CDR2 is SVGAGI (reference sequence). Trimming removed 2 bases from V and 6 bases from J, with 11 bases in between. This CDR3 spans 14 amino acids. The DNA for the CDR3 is TGTGCCAGCAGTTACGGGCGGCAGGTTCAGCCCCAGCATTTT. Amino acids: CASSYGRQVQPQHF.

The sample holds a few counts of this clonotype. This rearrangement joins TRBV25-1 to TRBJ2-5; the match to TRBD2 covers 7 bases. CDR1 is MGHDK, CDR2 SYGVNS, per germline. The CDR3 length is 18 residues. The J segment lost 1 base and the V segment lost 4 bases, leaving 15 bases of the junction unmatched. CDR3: CASSVRGRMGGVQETQYF. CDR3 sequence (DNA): TGTGCCAGCAGTGTCCGAGGGAGGATGGGGGGGGTCCAAGAGACCCAGTACTTC.

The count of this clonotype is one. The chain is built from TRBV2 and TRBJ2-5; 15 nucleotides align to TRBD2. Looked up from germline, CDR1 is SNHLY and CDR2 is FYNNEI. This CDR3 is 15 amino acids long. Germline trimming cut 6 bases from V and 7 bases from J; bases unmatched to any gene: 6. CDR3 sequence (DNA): TGTGCCAGCAGACCGGGACTAGCGGGGGGCGTGACCCAGTACTTC. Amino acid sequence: CASRPGLAGGVTQYF.

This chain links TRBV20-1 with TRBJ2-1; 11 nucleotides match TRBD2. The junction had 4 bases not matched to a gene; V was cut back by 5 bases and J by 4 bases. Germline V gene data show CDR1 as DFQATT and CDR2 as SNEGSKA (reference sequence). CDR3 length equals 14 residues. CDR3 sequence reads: CSARLAGIYNEQFF. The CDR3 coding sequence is TGCAGTGCTCGACTAGCGGGGATTTACAATGAGCAGTTCTTC.

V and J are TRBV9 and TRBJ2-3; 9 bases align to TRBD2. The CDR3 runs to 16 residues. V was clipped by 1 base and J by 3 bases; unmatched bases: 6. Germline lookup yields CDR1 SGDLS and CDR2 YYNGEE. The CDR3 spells CASSVSSGANTDTQYF. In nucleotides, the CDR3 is TGTGCCAGCAGCGTATCTAGCGGGGCGAATACAGATACGCAGTATTTT.

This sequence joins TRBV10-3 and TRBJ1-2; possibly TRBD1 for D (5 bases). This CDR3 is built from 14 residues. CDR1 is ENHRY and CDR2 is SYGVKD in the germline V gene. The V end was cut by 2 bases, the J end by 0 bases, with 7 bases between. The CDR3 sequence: CAISEMTANYGYTF. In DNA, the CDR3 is TGTGCCATCAGTGAGATGACAGCTAACTATGGCTACACCTTC.

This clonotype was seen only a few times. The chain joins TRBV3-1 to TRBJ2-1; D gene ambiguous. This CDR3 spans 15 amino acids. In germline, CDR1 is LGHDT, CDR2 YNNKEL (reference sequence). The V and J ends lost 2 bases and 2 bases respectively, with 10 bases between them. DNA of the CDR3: TGTGCCAGCAGCCAACAGCCGGAGCCCTACAATGAGCAGTTCTTC. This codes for CASSQQPEPYNEQFF.

DNA of the CDR3: TGTGCCAGCAGCGCAGGACAGATCAAGGATACGCAGTATTTT. Protein product: CASSAGQIKDTQYF. The rearrangement links TRBV7-2 to TRBJ2-3; D is perhaps TRBD1 (6 bases). Trimming pared 5 bases from V and 6 bases from J, leaving 15 bases between. The CDR3 has 14 residues. Germline loops: CDR1 SGHTA, CDR2 FQGNSA.

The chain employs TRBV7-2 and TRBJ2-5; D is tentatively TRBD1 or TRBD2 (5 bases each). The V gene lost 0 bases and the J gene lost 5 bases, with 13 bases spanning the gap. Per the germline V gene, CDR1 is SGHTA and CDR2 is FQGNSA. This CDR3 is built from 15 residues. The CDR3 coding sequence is TGTGCCAGCAGCTTAGCGATGCAGGGCGGGGAGACCCAGTACTTC. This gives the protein CASSLAMQGGETQYF.